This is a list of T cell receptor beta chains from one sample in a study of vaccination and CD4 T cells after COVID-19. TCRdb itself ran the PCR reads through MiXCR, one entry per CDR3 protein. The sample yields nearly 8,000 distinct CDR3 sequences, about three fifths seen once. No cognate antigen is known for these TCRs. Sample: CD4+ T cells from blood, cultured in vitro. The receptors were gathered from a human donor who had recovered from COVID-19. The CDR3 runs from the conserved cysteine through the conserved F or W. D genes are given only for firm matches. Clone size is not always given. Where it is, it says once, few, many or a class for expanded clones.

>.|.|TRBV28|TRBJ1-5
TGTGCCAGCTTCCCGACAGGTTACAATCAGCCCCAGCATTTT
CASFPTGYNQPQHF
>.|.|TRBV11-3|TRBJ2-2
TGTGCCAGCAGCTTAGACGGTTTGGACACCGGGGAGCTGTTTTTT
CASSLDGLDTGELFF
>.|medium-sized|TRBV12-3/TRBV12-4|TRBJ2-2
TGTGCCAGCTGCCCCGAGGGGGACACCGGGGAGCTGTTTTTT
CASCPEGDTGELFF
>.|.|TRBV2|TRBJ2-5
TGTGCCAGTAGGAAAGGGTCCACCGGGGAGACCCAGTACTTC
CASRKGSTGETQYF
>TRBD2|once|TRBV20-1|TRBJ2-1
TGCAGTGCTAGAGGATCTAGCGGGATATGGCAGTTCTTC
CSARGSSGIWQFF
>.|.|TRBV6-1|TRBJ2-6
TGTGCCAGCAGCCTAGCCCCCGCGGGGCTTACTTCTGGGGCCAACGTCCTGACTTTC
CASSLAPAGLTSGANVLTF
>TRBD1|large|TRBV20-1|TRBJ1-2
TGCAGTGCTTTGGACAGGGGGAGCCTCTACGTCTATGGCTACACCTTC
CSALDRGSLYVYGYTF
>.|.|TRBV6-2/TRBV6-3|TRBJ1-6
TGTGCCAGCGCAGAAGCGGGGGGCGGTAATTCACCCCTCCACTTT
CASAEAGGGNSPLHF
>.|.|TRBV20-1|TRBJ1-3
TGCAGTGCTAGCTCCTCTGGAAACACCATATATTTT
CSASSSGNTIYF
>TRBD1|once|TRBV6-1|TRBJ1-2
TGTGCCAGCAGCGCTGTACCCGGACAGGGAAGTGGCTACACCTTC
CASSAVPGQGSGYTF
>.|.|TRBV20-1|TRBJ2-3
TGCAGTGCCCACTTTTTTGGCGGACGCACAGATACGCAGTATTTT
CSAHFFGGRTDTQYF
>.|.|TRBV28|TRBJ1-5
TGTGCCAGCAGTTTATTAGGGGGGTCAGGTCAGCCCCAGCATTTT
CASSLLGGSGQPQHF
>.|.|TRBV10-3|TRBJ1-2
TGTGCCATCAGTGGGGTTGGCTACACCTTC
CAISGVGYTF
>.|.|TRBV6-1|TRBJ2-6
TGTGCCAGCAGCCTCGCTTTGGGGGGGGCCAACGTCCTGACTTTC
CASSLALGGANVLTF
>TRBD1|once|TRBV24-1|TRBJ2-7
TGTGCCACCAGTGACCCATCCGGGACAGGCTCCTACGAGCAGTACTTC
CATSDPSGTGSYEQYF
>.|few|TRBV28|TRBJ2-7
TGTGCCAGCAGTTTGAGACAGAAATCCGACTGGACCTACGAGCAGTACTTC
CASSLRQKSDWTYEQYF
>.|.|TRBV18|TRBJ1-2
TGTGCCAGCACCTATAACTTTGGGACGGTCTATGGCTACACCTTC
CASTYNFGTVYGYTF
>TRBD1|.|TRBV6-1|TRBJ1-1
TGTGCCATCGGGACAGGGGGGACTGAAGCTTTCTTT
CAIGTGGTEAFF
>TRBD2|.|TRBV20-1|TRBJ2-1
TGCAGTGCTAGACCTACTAGCGGGAGTAGGAATGAGCAGTTCTTC
CSARPTSGSRNEQFF
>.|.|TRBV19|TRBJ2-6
TGTGCCAGTAGTATAGATCCCCCGACACTCGCCTCTGGGGCCAACGTCCTGACTTTC
CASSIDPPTLASGANVLTF
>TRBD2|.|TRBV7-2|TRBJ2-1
TGTGCCAGCAGCTCCGGGACTAGCGGCTTATTCACTGGGTTCTTC
CASSSGTSGLFTGFF
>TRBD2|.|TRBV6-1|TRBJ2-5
TGTGCCAGCAGAAACCTAGCGGGGGGGCTAGAGACCCAGTACTTC
CASRNLAGGLETQYF
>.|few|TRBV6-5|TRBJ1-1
TGTGCCAGCAGTTACTCAGGTAGCCCTGAAGCTTTCTTT
CASSYSGSPEAFF
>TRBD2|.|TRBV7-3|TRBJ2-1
TGTGCCAGCAGCTCCGACAACCGACTAGCGGGGGGGCGGAAATTCTTC
CASSSDNRLAGGRKFF
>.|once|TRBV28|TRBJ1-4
TGTGCCAGCAGTCCCATGGGCAGGGTACGCGAAAAACTGTTTTTT
CASSPMGRVREKLFF
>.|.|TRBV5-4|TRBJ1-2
TGTGCCAGCAGCCCAGACAGTAACTATGGCTACACCTTC
CASSPDSNYGYTF
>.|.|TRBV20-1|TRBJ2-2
TGCAGTGCTAAACTCGGGAGTAACACCGGGGAGCTGTTTTTT
CSAKLGSNTGELFF
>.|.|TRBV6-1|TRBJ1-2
TGTGCCAGCTCCAGTCCCTTCTATGGCTACACCTTC
CASSSPFYGYTF
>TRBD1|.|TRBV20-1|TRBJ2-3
TGCAGTGCTAGTACCGACAGGGGAAGCACAGATACGCAGTATTTT
CSASTDRGSTDTQYF
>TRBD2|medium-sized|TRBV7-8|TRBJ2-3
TGTGCCAGCAGCCGACTAGCGGGGGGTCTCACAGATACGCAGTATTTT
CASSRLAGGLTDTQYF
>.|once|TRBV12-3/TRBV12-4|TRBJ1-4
TGTGCCAGCAGGGGTTCAGGACAGTTGTTTTTT
CASRGSGQLFF
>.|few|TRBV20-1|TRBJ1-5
TGCAGTGCTAGAATGCAGGGCAATCAGCCCCAGCATTTT
CSARMQGNQPQHF
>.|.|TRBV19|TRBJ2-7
TGTGCCAGTAGTGGGTCCGCGGGGCACGTCGTCGAGCAGTACTTC
CASSGSAGHVVEQYF
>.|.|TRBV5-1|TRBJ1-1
TGCGCCAGCAGCTTGGCCAAGCATTCCACTGAAGCTTTCTTT
CASSLAKHSTEAFF
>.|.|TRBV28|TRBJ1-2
TGTGCCAGCACCTCGGACAGCTCCGCCTATGGCTACACCTTC
CASTSDSSAYGYTF
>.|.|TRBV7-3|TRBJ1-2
TGTGCCAGCAGCCTTCAGCTACAGGGACCGCTCACCTTC
CASSLQLQGPLTF
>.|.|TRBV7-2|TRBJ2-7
TGTGCCAGCAGCTTAGTGGGCGGCAGCGGGCAGTACTTC
CASSLVGGSGQYF
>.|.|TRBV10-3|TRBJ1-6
TGTGCCATCAGGGGGATGACAGTTATGGATTCACCCCTCCACTTT
CAIRGMTVMDSPLHF
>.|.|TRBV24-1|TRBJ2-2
TGTGCCACCAGCACAGGTGGCAGGGCGGCTCGGGCCGGGGAGCTGTTTTTT
CATSTGGRAARAGELFF